The 26 T cell receptor beta chains given below trace back to one sample, sequenced in a study of beta chain features in type 1 diabetes. Findings of the study overall: Type 1 diabetes patients showed a moderate but significant shortening of TCRB CDR3s in all four CD4+ subsets.

Every bit of the isolated RNA underwent reverse transcription, so sequencing read expressed TCRB transcripts. Sequencing was performed with immunoSEQ multiplex PCR; in TCRdb, only in-frame clones are kept and a portion is missing. The profile shows 160,000 or so clones, roughly 9% of them singletons. No antigen is known for these receptors. Sequences were obtained from central memory CD4+ T cells from blood. The source of these receptors is a woman younger than 45 with type 1 diabetes.

This sequence joins TRBV19 and TRBJ2-1, with 10 bases that match TRBD2. Germline CDR1 LNHDA, CDR2 SQIVND (reference sequence). The CDR3 contains 17 residues. V lost 1 base and J lost 7; bases outside the gene matches: 10. DNA of the CDR3: TGTGCCAGTAGTATAGGAGGGCTAGCGGGAGTATATAATGAGCAGTTCTTC. As protein: CASSIGGLAGVYNEQFF.

As to this clone: The sample has other DNA sequences that encode this CDR3 too. The genes are TRBV4-1 and TRBJ2-1; 10 bases line up with TRBD1. V lost 4 bases and J lost 0; bases outside the gene matches: 3. Germline V gives CDR1 MGHRA, CDR2 YSYEKL. This CDR3 spans 16 amino acids. The CDR3 loop is CASSPGQGGSYNEQFF. DNA of the CDR3: TGCGCCAGCAGCCCCGGACAGGGGGGCTCCTACAATGAGCAGTTCTTC.

This clone was picked up a small number of times. V gene TRBV9 combines with J gene TRBJ2-1, with 8 bases that match TRBD2. Per the germline V gene, CDR1 is SGDLS and CDR2 is YYNGEE. This CDR3 comprises 15 residues. V shed 0 bases, J shed 6 bases, and the junction held 5 bases outside the gene matches. The DNA for the CDR3 is TGTGCCAGCAGCGTAGATACTAGCGGACTCAATGAGCAGTTCTTC. As protein: CASSVDTSGLNEQFF.

This clone was counted only a few times. This sequence joins TRBV7-9 and TRBJ2-7; the D is unclear. Looked up from germline, CDR1 is SEHNR and CDR2 is FQNEAQ (reference sequence). V was cut by 2 bases and J by 2 bases, with 7 bases left in between. The CDR3 has 13 amino acids. CDR3 amino acids: CASSLQATYEQYF. CDR3 DNA sequence: TGTGCCAGCAGCTTACAGGCTACCTACGAGCAGTACTTC.

Notes on this clone: The same CDR3 arises from other DNA sequences in this sample as well. This chain links TRBV18 with TRBJ2-3, with D unclear. Germline V gene sequence: CDR1 KGHSH, CDR2 LQKENI. The V end lost 3 bases, the J end lost 6 bases, and 7 bases lay between the germline ends. The CDR3 loop spans 12 amino acids. The CDR3 sequence: CASSPQSDTQYF. The CDR3 DNA is TGTGCCAGCTCACCCCAATCCGATACGCAGTATTTT. Drawing the rest from reference TRBV18 and TRBJ2-3, the complete variable domain is NAGVMQNPRHLVRRRGQEARLRCSPMKGHSHVYWYRQLPEEGLKFMVYLQKENIIDESGMPKERFSAEFPKEGPSILRIQQVVRGDSAAYFCASSPQSDTQYFGPGTRLTVL.

This clone was observed a few times. The chain employs TRBV28 and TRBJ2-2, with D tentatively TRBD1 (5 bases). The CDR3 is 15 residues long. CDR1 is MDHEN and CDR2 is SYDVKM in the germline V gene. Trimming pared 4 bases from V and 0 bases from J, leaving 9 bases between. The CDR3 sequence is CASSSPGSNTGELFF. CDR3 DNA: TGTGCCAGCAGTTCGCCAGGGTCGAACACCGGGGAGCTGTTTTTT.

V gene TRBV7-9 combines with J gene TRBJ1-4, with a possible D match to TRBD1 (6 bases). Germline-derived CDR1 and CDR2 are SEHNR and FQNEAQ (reference sequence). V lost 7 bases to trimming and J lost 8 bases, with 17 bases between them. The CDR3 is 14 residues long. The chain's CDR3 is CASTQGGMGEKLFF. CDR3 nucleotide sequence: TGTGCCAGCACCCAAGGGGGTATGGGAGAAAAACTGTTTTTT. Complete variable domain (other parts from reference TRBV7-9 and TRBJ1-4): DTGVSQNPRHKITKRGQNVTFRCDPISEHNRLYWYRQTLGQGPEFLTYFQNEAQLEKSRLLSDRFSAERPKGSFSTLEIQRTEQGDSAMYLCASTQGGMGEKLFFGSGTQLSVL.

J is TRBJ1-2 and V is TRBV29-1; 9 bases are shared with TRBD1. This CDR3 contains 13 residues. CDR1 and CDR2 (germline): SQVTM, ANQGSEA. The V segment lost 5 bases and the J segment 12 bases; nucleotides outside the gene matches: 13. CDR3 nucleotides: TGCAGCGTTACCCGGACAGGGGCCGAAACGGACACCTTC. Residues: CSVTRTGAETDTF.

This clone has ten or more counts. The chain links TRBV2 to TRBJ2-7, with a weak D call TRBD1 (5 bases). Trimming shortened V by 5 bases and J by 9 bases, and 11 bases separated the two germline ends. The CDR3 totals 11 residues. CDR1 is SNHLY, CDR2 FYNNEI, per germline. The CDR3 loop is CASSTQGRQYF. The CDR3 region has the DNA TGTGCCAGCAGTACCCAGGGAAGGCAGTACTTC. The complete variable domain, with remaining parts taken from reference TRBV2 and TRBJ2-7, reads EPEVTQTPSHQVTQMGQEVILRCVPISNHLYFYWYRQILGQKVEFLVSFYNNEISEKSEIFDDQFSVERPDGSNFTLKIRSTKLEDSAMYFCASSTQGRQYFGPGTRLTVT.

This sequence joins TRBV28 and TRBJ2-4, with 7 nucleotides matching TRBD1. The junction had 6 bases not matched to a gene; V was cut back by 5 bases and J by 5 bases. The CDR3 has 14 residues. Germline loops: CDR1 MDHEN, CDR2 SYDVKM. CDR3 DNA sequence: TGTGCCAGCAGTGCGACAGGGTACCAAAACATTCAGTACTTC. Protein: CASSATGYQNIQYF.

A few counts support this clone. The V call is TRBV5-4, the J call TRBJ1-1; D may be TRBD1 (5 bases). From germline, CDR1 is SGHNT and CDR2 YYREEE (reference sequence). Trimming removed 6 bases from V and 2 bases from J, with 11 bases in between. This CDR3 is 13 amino acids long. CDR3 amino acids: CASKIDRNTEAFF. The CDR3, as DNA: TGTGCCAGCAAGATTGACAGAAACACTGAAGCTTTCTTT. Looking up the rest from reference TRBV5-4 and TRBJ1-1 gives the full variable domain: ETGVTQSPTHLIKTRGQQVTLRCSSQSGHNTVSWYQQALGQGPQFIFQYYREEENGRGNFPPRFSGLQFPNYSSELNVNALELDDSALYLCASKIDRNTEAFFGQGTRLTVV.

This clone was counted between two and nine times. J is TRBJ1-5 and V is TRBV2; D gene unclear. Deletions cut 2 bases from V and 3 bases from J, with 11 bases between. This CDR3 comprises 15 residues. Germline loops: CDR1 SNHLY, CDR2 FYNNEI. CDR3 loop: CASSEMVDSNQPQHF. The CDR3 DNA follows: TGTGCCAGCAGTGAAATGGTCGACTCCAATCAGCCCCAGCATTTT.

This clone occurred a few times. DNA of the CDR3: TGTGCCAGCAGCTCAGGGGGGAGCAATGAGCAGTTCTTC. This codes for CASSSGGSNEQFF. This chain connects TRBV7-9 to TRBJ2-1, with D maybe TRBD1 (7 bases). The V end lost 4 bases, the J end lost 6 bases, and 10 bases lay between the germline ends. Germline CDR1 reads SEHNR; CDR2 reads FQNEAQ (reference sequence). This CDR3 has 13 amino acids.

This clone occurred a few times. The V and J genes are TRBV5-1 and TRBJ1-1; a possible D gene is TRBD1 (5 bases). CDR1 SGHRS and CDR2 YFSETQ come from the germline V gene. The V and J ends lost 0 bases and 3 bases respectively, with 12 bases between them. The CDR3 runs to 15 residues. DNA of the CDR3: TGCGCCAGCAGCTTGGTGGGGCCCCCTGACACTGAAGCTTTCTTT. As protein: CASSLVGPPDTEAFF.

CDR3 in DNA: TGTGCCAGCTCACTCCTAGATGGGAACACTGAAGCTTTCTTT. Its translation: CASSLLDGNTEAFF. The chain carries TRBV18 and TRBJ1-1; D uncertain. The CDR3 is 14 amino acids. The germline V and J ends were trimmed by 4 bases and 1 base, with 10 bases remaining between them. Germline assignment: CDR1 KGHSH and CDR2 LQKENI.

The table lists this clone with a few counts. The chain uses TRBV7-2 and TRBJ2-5; D possibly corresponds to TRBD1 (5 bases). CDR3 size: 12 residues. Germline CDR1 reads SGHTA; CDR2 reads FQGNSA. The V gene lost 5 bases and the J gene lost 11 bases, with 15 bases spanning the gap. CDR3 nucleotide sequence: TGTGCCAGCAGCACCCAGGGCACAACTCAGTACTTC. Its protein product is CASSTQGTTQYF.

V is TRBV28 and J is TRBJ2-1; a weak D match, TRBD2 (5 bases). Looked up from germline, CDR1 is MDHEN and CDR2 is SYDVKM. Trimming shortened V by 0 bases and J by 5 bases, and 11 bases separated the two germline ends. This CDR3 has 15 amino acids. The CDR3 region is CASSLWGDLHNEQFF. The CDR3 nucleotides are TGTGCCAGCAGTTTATGGGGAGACCTTCACAATGAGCAGTTCTTC.

This chain links TRBV4-2 with TRBJ2-1; 7 bases map to TRBD1. With V trimmed by 3 bases and J by 5 bases, 7 bases remained unmatched. Germline values: CDR1 LGHNA, CDR2 YNFKEQ. The CDR3 runs to 15 residues. CDR3 protein: CASSQEDRQNNEQFF. The CDR3 DNA follows: TGTGCCAGCAGCCAGGAGGACAGGCAAAACAATGAGCAGTTCTTC.

The CDR3 is CASSYRSSTDTQYF. The CDR3, as DNA: TGTGCCAGCAGTTACAGGAGTAGCACAGATACGCAGTATTTT. The chain carries TRBV6-5 and TRBJ2-3, with D uncertain. The CDR3 covers 14 residues. Germline V gene sequence: CDR1 MNHEY, CDR2 SVGAGI. V was clipped by 2 bases and J by 0 bases, with 6 bases between them.

This clone was seen only a few times. The genes are TRBV14 and TRBJ2-5, with D hard to call. The CDR3 is made up of 11 amino acids. V was cut by 6 bases and J by 1 base, with 3 bases left in between. CDR1 SGHDN and CDR2 FVKESK come from the germline V gene. CDR3 in DNA: TGTGCCAGCAGTAGCCAAGAGACCCAGTACTTC. It encodes CASSSQETQYF.

This clone was recorded a few times. CDR3 coding DNA: TGTGCCAGCAGCTTTACAGATGAAGAGACCCAGTACTTC. This codes for CASSFTDEETQYF. The V gene is TRBV7-9, the J gene TRBJ2-5; unclear D gene. Looked up from germline, CDR1 is SEHNR and CDR2 is FQNEAQ (reference sequence). Trimming pared 3 bases from V and 3 bases from J, leaving 8 bases between. This CDR3 is 13 amino acids long.

This chain connects TRBV6-5 to TRBJ1-2; D ambiguous. This CDR3 region has 13 residues. Germline V gives CDR1 MNHEY, CDR2 SVGAGI. V was pared by 6 bases and J by 6 bases, with 14 bases between. CDR3 in amino acids: CASRPQFWDGYTF. The CDR3 nucleotides are TGTGCCAGCAGGCCACAGTTTTGGGATGGCTACACCTTC.

The chain employs TRBV2 and TRBJ2-5, with D tentatively TRBD1 (5 bases). Germline V gives CDR1 SNHLY, CDR2 FYNNEI. This CDR3 spans 14 amino acids. V was trimmed by 6 bases and J by 2 bases, leaving 13 bases between them. CDR3 region: CASSPDTRQETQYF. In DNA, the CDR3 is TGTGCCAGCAGCCCGGACACCCGGCAAGAGACCCAGTACTTC.

J is TRBJ1-2 and V is TRBV18, with TRBD1 as a possible D gene (6 bases). CDR1 and CDR2 from the germline V gene are KGHSH and LQKENI. The CDR3 spans 12 residues. V gave up 3 bases and J gave up 6 bases, with 8 bases separating them. The CDR3 coding sequence is TGTGCCAGCTCACCCACAGGGAATGGCTACACCTTC. Its translation is CASSPTGNGYTF.

This clone was counted between two and nine times. The chain joins TRBV5-1 to TRBJ2-1; 10 bases fit TRBD2. V was pared by 1 base and J by 5 bases, with 3 bases of the junction left unmatched. Germline CDR1 SGHRS, CDR2 YFSETQ. The CDR3 runs to 15 residues. The CDR3 here is CASSLSGLADNEQFF. For the CDR3, the DNA is TGCGCCAGCAGCTTGAGCGGACTAGCGGACAATGAGCAGTTCTTC. Complete variable domain (other parts from reference TRBV5-1 and TRBJ2-1): KAGVTQTPRYLIKTRGQQVTLSCSPISGHRSVSWYQQTPGQGLQFLFEYFSETQRNKGNFPGRFSGRQFSNSRSEMNVSTLELGDSALYLCASSLSGLADNEQFFGPGTRLTVL.

This clone was seen more than once but under ten times. The V call is TRBV28, the J call TRBJ1-1, with D possibly being TRBD1 (6 bases). Per the germline V gene, CDR1 is MDHEN and CDR2 is SYDVKM. The V end was cut by 2 bases, the J end by 9 bases, with 10 bases between. There are 12 residues in the CDR3. DNA of the CDR3: TGTGCCAGCAGTTTAAAGGGGGTCCAAGCTTTCTTT. Its translation: CASSLKGVQAFF.